A selection of T cell receptor beta chains follows, all from one sample in a study of cytotoxic CD8 clonotypes in ibrutinib-treated CLL. Method: immunoSEQ multiplex PCR; TCRdb's copy keeps in-frame clones and lacks some. Here the sample spans roughly 330,000 clones, 67% being singletons. This specimen was PBMCs, taken after 36 months of ibrutinib treatment. Receptors were obtained from a human donor with chronic lymphocytic leukemia. The CDR3 runs from the conserved cysteine through the conserved F or W. The D gene is left open where the match is weak. Expanded clones get a size class; other rows say once, few or many, or leave the size out.

clone_size d_call cdr3_length j_call v_call cdr3_nt cdr3_aa
- - 14 TRBJ1-1 TRBV10-2 TGCGCCAGCAGTGACGGACACGTGAACACTGAAGCTTTCTTT CASSDGHVNTEAFF
- - 15 TRBJ1-1 TRBV6-5 TGTGCCAGCAGTTACTCGGGGGTGGTAAACACTGAAGCTTTCTTT CASSYSGVVNTEAFF
- - 15 TRBJ1-2 TRBV18 TGTGCCAGCTCACCAGGGGGCCTTACTAACTATGGCTACACCTTC CASSPGGLTNYGYTF
- - 13 TRBJ2-5 TRBV11-1 TGTGCCAGCAGCTTAGAATTGGGGGAGACCCAGTACTTC CASSLELGETQYF
few - 10 TRBJ2-1 TRBV20-1 TGCAGTGCTAGGGTCAATGAGCAGTTCTTC CSARVNEQFF
few TRBD2 16 TRBJ2-7 TRBV5-1 TGCGCCAGCCGCTTCGGTATAGCGGGGGTCTCCTACGAGCAGTACTTC CASRFGIAGVSYEQYF
- TRBD1 18 TRBJ2-6 TRBV29-1 TGCAGCGTTGAAGATCCTGGGGACAGGGGTTCTGGGGCCAACGTCCTGACTTTC CSVEDPGDRGSGANVLTF
- - 15 TRBJ2-7 TRBV5-1 TGCGCCAGCAGCTTGGATAGACCCATTCCCTACGAGCAGTACTTC CASSLDRPIPYEQYF
- - 14 TRBJ2-3 TRBV7-9 TGTGCCAGCAGCTCGAGTCGAAGATCAGATACGCAGTATTTT CASSSSRRSDTQYF
- - 11 TRBJ1-1 TRBV28 TGTGCCAGCAACTGGGGCACTGAAGCTTTCTTT CASNWGTEAFF
- - 13 TRBJ2-4 TRBV7-6 TGTGCCAGCAGCTTAGGGGCCGACGCGATTCAGTACTTC CASSLGADAIQYF
few TRBD2 15 TRBJ2-7 TRBV7-9 TGTGCCAGCAGCCCGGGGACTAGCGCGTCCTACGAGCAGTACTTC CASSPGTSASYEQYF
- TRBD2 13 TRBJ2-1 TRBV11-2 TGTGCCAGCAGTCCCGAGGTGCGGGGGTCGGGATTCTTC CASSPEVRGSGFF
- - 15 TRBJ2-7 TRBV6-5 TGTGCCAGCAGTTACGGTCGGGCCTTGAGGGGCGAGCAGTACTTC CASSYGRALRGEQYF
few - 10 TRBJ1-1 TRBV6-1 TGTGCCAGCCTGGCAAATGAAGCTTTCTTT CASLANEAFF
- - 12 TRBJ2-1 TRBV6-5 TGTGCCAGCGGCCTGGGAGGCAATGAGCAGTTCTTC CASGLGGNEQFF
- - 15 TRBJ2-7 TRBV5-1 TGCGCCAGCAGCTTGGTAGGGGGTCGTGTCTACGAGCAGTACTTC CASSLVGGRVYEQYF
- - 17 TRBJ1-3 TRBV18 TGTGCCAGCTCACCAATGGGAAGGGGCAGTGGAGGAAACACCATATATTTT CASSPMGRGSGGNTIYF